This TCR beta chain was identified during a study of human T cells and chemical hapten exposure. In its sample, this clonotype was seen a few times. Each CDR3 protein is one row after TCRdb ran MiXCR on the RACE reads. The sample comprises 65,000 to 85,000 distinct CDR3 sequences, about an eighth of which are singletons, and 3% to 4% rests with the top ten. Noted time point: patch test 1, 2 weeks after DPC sensitization. Documented treatment: therapeutic diphenylcyclopropenone sensitization with weekly scalp DPC. The CDR3 loop spans 16 amino acids. Per germline, CDR1 MGHRA and CDR2 YSYEKL. With V trimmed by 0 bases and J by 9 bases, 10 bases remained unmatched.

The TCR originated in a woman aged 55-70 years with alopecia areata. Some clones in this sample may be carry-over from other donors' samples. The starting material was whole blood, obtained in connection with sensitization to the hapten diphenylcyclopropenone (DPC). The chain links TRBV4-1 to TRBJ2-1; 8 bases align to TRBD2. CDR3 nucleotide sequence: TGCGCCAGCAGCCAAGACATCCGGGGGGGCCCGGGTGAGCAGTTCTTC. It codes for CASSQDIRGGPGEQFF.